These 8 T cell receptor beta chains originate from one sample sequenced in a study of cytomegalovirus exposure and HLA in healthy donors. The repertoire was sequenced with immunoSEQ multiplex PCR; TCRdb's copy has only in-frame clones and lacks some. The table records 150,000 to 200,000 clones, less than 90% of them present only once. Input material: PBMCs. The receptors shown here come from a woman under 30 in good health and CMV-seronegative.

The CDR3 region is CASTPVGGQGNEAFF. CDR3 coding DNA: TGTGCCAGCACCCCGGTCGGGGGGCAGGGGAATGAAGCTTTCTTT. The chain couples TRBV5-8 to TRBJ1-1; D might be TRBD1 (6 bases). Between the trimmed V and J ends, which lost 6 bases and 7 bases, there was a span of 22 bases. The germline gives CDR1 SGHTS, CDR2 YDEGEE. CDR3 length: 15 residues.

The chain is built from TRBV2 and TRBJ2-7, with a possible D match to TRBD2 (5 bases). The CDR3 spans 14 residues. Germline V CDR1 and CDR2: SNHLY, FYNNEI. V lost 8 bases and J lost 0, with 14 bases in between. CDR3 sequence: CASGSRGFSYEQYF. The CDR3 DNA sequence: TGTGCCAGCGGGTCCAGAGGGTTCTCCTACGAGCAGTACTTC.

The chain couples TRBV7-9 to TRBJ2-2, with a possible D match to TRBD2 (6 bases). Trimming took 5 bases from V and 9 from J, leaving 13 bases between them. The CDR3 covers 13 residues. Looked up from germline, CDR1 is SEHNR and CDR2 is FQNEAQ (reference sequence). CDR3 region: CASSRLEARELFF. For the CDR3, the DNA is TGTGCCAGCAGCCGACTAGAGGCCCGGGAGCTGTTTTTT.

V is TRBV4-3 and J is TRBJ1-2, with a possible D match to TRBD1 (5 bases). Trimming shortened V by 0 bases and J by 4 bases, and 12 bases separated the two germline ends. The CDR3 has 15 amino acids. In germline, CDR1 is LGHNA, CDR2 YSLEER. The CDR3, as DNA: TGCGCCAGCAGCCAAGAAATCCGGGACTTCTATGGCTACACCTTC. Translated: CASSQEIRDFYGYTF.

The rearrangement uses TRBV7-2 and TRBJ1-2; no definite D call. CDR1 and CDR2 (germline): SGHTA, FQGNSA. The CDR3 is 13 residues long. Trimming left V 3 bases short and J 5 bases short, with 10 bases between. The CDR3 DNA sequence: TGTGCCAGCAGCTTGTCGGACTTATATGGCTACACCTTC. Translation gives CASSLSDLYGYTF.

The chain employs TRBV5-4 and TRBJ2-7, with 8 bases aligning to TRBD2. The V gene's germline CDR1 is SGHNT and CDR2 YYREEE (reference sequence). Unmatched junction bases numbered 5, after V lost 0 bases and J lost 3 bases. The CDR3 has 15 amino acids. CDR3: CASSLASGSFYEQYF. CDR3 DNA: TGTGCCAGCAGCTTGGCCAGCGGGAGTTTCTACGAGCAGTACTTC.

The table lists this clone with a count of one. This rearrangement joins TRBV6-5 to TRBJ2-7, with D possibly being TRBD1 (5 bases). V lost 7 bases and J lost 6, with 22 bases in between. Germline V gene sequence: CDR1 MNHEY, CDR2 SVGAGI. This CDR3 contains 15 residues. This CDR3 is CASTALPGQVGEQYF. CDR3 DNA: TGTGCCAGCACCGCACTACCAGGGCAGGTCGGCGAGCAGTACTTC.

The chain links TRBV6-4 to TRBJ2-3; D possibly corresponds to TRBD2 (6 bases). The CDR3 runs 19 residues. Germline CDR1 reads MRHNA; CDR2 reads SNTAGT. Trimming took 7 bases from V and 6 from J, leaving 32 bases between them. The CDR3 DNA reads as TGTGCCAGCATCTTAAATAGCGGCCTAGCCCCAGACCCACACGATACGCAGTATTTT. Protein: CASILNSGLAPDPHDTQYF.